This TCR beta chain was retrieved from a study of blood T cell repertoires in COVID-19. In the study overall: COVID-19 samples, acute and convalescent, were from the United States, Italy and Spain. PBMCs, B-cell-depleted T cells, or T cells were the source of the cDNA or gDNA that made up the material.

Per the authors' pipeline: Counts of nucleated cells, estimated from reference gene primer amplification, were obtained. Assay: immunoSEQ multiplex PCR; the TCRdb copy retains only in-frame clones and omits some. The D gene and trimming were derived from the DNA, and the V and J assignments and clone size from that table. The sample records hundreds of thousands of clones, 81% being singletons. This CDR3 is 13 amino acids long. Seattle patients were enrolled while actively infected and followed longitudinally. Sequencing was done on a sample of peripheral blood. The genes are TRBV12-2 and TRBJ1-1; the D call of TRBD1 is as the table states it, not checked on the DNA. TRBV12-2 is a pseudogene. The clonotype was recovered from a woman of 80 years or more with COVID-19, enrolled during active disease. Written as DNA, the CDR3 is TGTGCAAGTCGCTTCTTTGACATTACTGAAGCTTTCTTT. This codes for CASRFFDITEAFF.